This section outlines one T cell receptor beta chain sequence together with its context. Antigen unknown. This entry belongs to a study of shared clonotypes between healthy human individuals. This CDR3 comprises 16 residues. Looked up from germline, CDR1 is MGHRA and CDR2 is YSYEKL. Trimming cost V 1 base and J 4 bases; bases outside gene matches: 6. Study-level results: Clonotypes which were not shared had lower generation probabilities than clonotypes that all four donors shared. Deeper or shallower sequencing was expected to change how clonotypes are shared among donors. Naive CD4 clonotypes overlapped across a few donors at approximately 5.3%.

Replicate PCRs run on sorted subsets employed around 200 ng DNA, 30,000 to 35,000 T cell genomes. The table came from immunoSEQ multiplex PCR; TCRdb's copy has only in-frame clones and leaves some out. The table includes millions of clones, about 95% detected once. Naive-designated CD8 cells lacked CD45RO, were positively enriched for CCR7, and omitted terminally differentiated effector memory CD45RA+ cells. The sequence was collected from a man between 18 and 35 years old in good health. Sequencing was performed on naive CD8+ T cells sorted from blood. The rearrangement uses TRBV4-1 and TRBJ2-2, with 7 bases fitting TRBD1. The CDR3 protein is CASSQATGPLTGELFF. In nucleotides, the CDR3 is TGCGCCAGCAGCCAAGCGACAGGGCCTCTCACCGGGGAGCTGTTTTTT.